This is a list of T cell receptor beta chains from one sample in a study of T cells expressing NK-cell markers. TCRdb re-called the 5' RACE reads; one entry per CDR3 protein, DNA not given. This listing includes a few hundred thousand distinct CDR3 sequences. The sequencing input was blood T cells: a sorted CD56 or NKG2C T cell subset, CD4+ or CD8+ T cells, or bulk PBMC T cells (not recorded which). The receptors shown here come from a man aged 18 to 69 in good health. CDR3s include the opening cysteine and the closing phenylalanine or tryptophan.

j_call v_call cdr3_aa
TRBJ2-7 TRBV28 CASSPHRGNPYEQYF
TRBJ2-3 TRBV11-2 CASSRASLLAGGTDTQYF
TRBJ2-7 TRBV20-1 CSALAGGPNEQYF
TRBJ2-3 TRBV18 CASSPSHTGLGYDTQYF
TRBJ1-1 TRBV18 CASSPEVTGNTEAFF
TRBJ1-2 TRBV9 CASSPQGRGDGYTF
TRBJ1-2 TRBV20-1 CSARRGQSYTF
TRBJ1-3 TRBV6-5 CASSSAGESSGNTIYF
TRBJ2-3 TRBV20-1 CSATYRDTQYF
TRBJ2-3 TRBV7-9 CASSPRYLQGADTQYF
TRBJ1-5 TRBV25-1 CASVGQGVGQPQHF
TRBJ1-1 TRBV29-1 CSVTEGWSEAFF
TRBJ1-6 TRBV28 CASSSKAGTLGTYNSPLHF
TRBJ2-2 TRBV5-1 CASTPTSGGGNTGELFF
TRBJ2-7 TRBV12-3/TRBV12-4 CAVGRTETGEQYF
TRBJ2-5 TRBV18 CASSLDLLGETQYF
TRBJ2-3 TRBV19 CASSMPAGDTQYF
TRBJ2-1 TRBV20-1 CSARPRDGGREQFF
TRBJ2-2 TRBV29-1 CSVSRGQGSGELFF
TRBJ2-1 TRBV2 CASSPTWVNEQFF
TRBJ2-1 TRBV28 CASSLSGVDNEQFF
TRBJ2-7 TRBV20-1 CSAYRRGVYEQYF
TRBJ1-2 TRBV20-1 CSARQGLDGYTF
TRBJ1-2 TRBV5-6 CASSLAGGRGAGYTF
TRBJ1-2 TRBV4-1 CASSPGLNYGYTF
TRBJ2-7 TRBV5-1 CASSLAPTGTAYEQYF
TRBJ2-3 TRBV4-2 CASSQDKADRDTQYF